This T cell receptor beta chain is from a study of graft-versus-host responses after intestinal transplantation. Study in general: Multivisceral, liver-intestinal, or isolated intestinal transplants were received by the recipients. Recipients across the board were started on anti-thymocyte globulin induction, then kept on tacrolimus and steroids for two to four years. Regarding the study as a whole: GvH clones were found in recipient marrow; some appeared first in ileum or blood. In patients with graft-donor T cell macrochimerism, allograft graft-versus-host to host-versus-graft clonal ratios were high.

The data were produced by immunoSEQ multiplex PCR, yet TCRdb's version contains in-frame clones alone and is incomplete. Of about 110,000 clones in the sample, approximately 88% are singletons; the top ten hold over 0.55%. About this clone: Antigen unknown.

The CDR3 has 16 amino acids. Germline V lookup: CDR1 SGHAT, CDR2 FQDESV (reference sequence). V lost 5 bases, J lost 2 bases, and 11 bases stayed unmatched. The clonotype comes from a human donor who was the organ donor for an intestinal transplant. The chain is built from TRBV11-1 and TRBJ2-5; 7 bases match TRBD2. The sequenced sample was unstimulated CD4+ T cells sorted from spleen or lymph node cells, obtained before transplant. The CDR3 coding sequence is TGTGCCAGCAGCACCGCGGGGCGGGGGTTGCAAGAGACCCAGTACTTC. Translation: CASSTAGRGLQETQYF. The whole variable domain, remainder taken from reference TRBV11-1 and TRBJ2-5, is EAEVAQSPRYKITEKSQAVAFWCDPISGHATLYWYRQILGQGPELLVQFQDESVVDDSQLPKDRFSAERLKGVDSTLKIQPAELGDSAMYLCASSTAGRGLQETQYFGPGTRLLVL.